Below, 31 T cell receptor beta chains from the same sample are listed, as sequenced in a study of T cells in women clearing cervical HPV infection. TCRdb's table, derived via immunoSEQ multiplex PCR, lists solely in-frame clones and lacks some. The repertoire shows tens of thousands of clones; the top ten hold approximately 1%. Sequenced material: blood buffy coat. Receptors originate from a woman between 18 and 70 years old with a cervical HPV16 infection that either progressed to CIN3+ or cleared (not recorded which).

On this clone: The DNA ends 3 residues before the CDR3 does, and the rest of the CDR3 is filled in from the germline J gene. V gene TRBV20-1 combines with J gene TRBJ2-5; 9 bases align to TRBD2. The CDR3 is 15 amino acids. Unmatched junction bases numbered 13, after V lost 6 bases and J lost 5 bases. The germline CDR1 and CDR2 sequences are DFQATT and SNEGSKA (reference sequence). Incomplete CDR3 DNA: TGCAGTGCCCAGTGGGTAGCGGGGGCCCAGGAGACC. This translates into CSAQWVAGAQET. The full CDR3 sequence reads CSAQWVAGAQETQYF.

Concerning this clone itself: The CDR3 end falls 3 residues outside the read, so it is completed with the germline J gene. The J gene is TRBJ2-2, the V gene TRBV19; D is unresolved. This CDR3 is built from 14 residues. Germline loops: CDR1 LNHDA, CDR2 SQIVND (reference sequence). The DNA read from the CDR3 is TGTGCCAGTAGTATAAGACAAAATAATTCACCG. Encoded protein: CASSIRQNNSP. The CDR3 in full is CASSIRQNNSPLFF.

Remarks on this clone: The missing CDR3 end, 3 residues past where the read stops, is filled in from the germline J gene. The J gene is TRBJ2-2, the V gene TRBV2; D unclear. This CDR3 region has 17 residues. Germline V gene sequence: CDR1 SNHLY, CDR2 FYNNEI. V lost 5 bases to trimming and J lost 4 bases, with 20 bases between them. CDR3 bases read: TGTGCCAGCAGTCTCTTACCCGGCAGGAAAGGCACCGGGGAG. Protein: CASSLLPGRKGTGE. The whole CDR3 is CASSLLPGRKGTGELFF.

The sequenced CDR3 bases are TGTGCCAGTCTCGCCATTACGCCCACCGACACAGATACC. Amino acids: CASLAITPTDTDT. The whole CDR3 sequence reads CASLAITPTDTDTYTF. The gene calls are TRBV19 and TRBJ1-2; D call uncertain. Read data end 3 residues before the CDR3 end; the end is taken from the germline J gene. CDR1 is LNHDA and CDR2 is SQIVND in the germline V gene (reference sequence). The CDR3 contains 16 residues.

In regard to this clone: From the germline J gene comes the end of the CDR3, since the read stops 3 residues before it. The chain uses TRBV19 and TRBJ1-2; D is uncertain. Per germline, CDR1 LNHDA and CDR2 SQIVND (reference sequence). This CDR3 comprises 12 residues. CDR3 DNA (partial): TGTGCCAGTAGTCCCCAAGGGTTGGGC. Translation gives CASSPQGLG. The entire CDR3 is CASSPQGLGYTF.

For this clone: The sequence runs out 3 residues before the end of the CDR3; the remainder is reconstructed from the germline J gene. This chain connects TRBV11-1 to TRBJ1-1; D possibly corresponds to TRBD1 (5 bases). The CDR3 has 14 residues. V gave up 5 bases and J gave up 3 bases, with 13 bases separating them. From germline, CDR1 is SGHAT and CDR2 FQDESV (reference sequence). CDR3 in amino acids: CASSLEGPDTEAFF. The CDR3 DNA, read in part, is TGTGCCAGCAGCCTAGAGGGGCCGGACACTGAA. The complete variable domain, with remaining parts taken from reference TRBV11-1 and TRBJ1-1, reads EAEVAQSPRYKITEKSQAVAFWCDPISGHATLYWYRQILGQGPELLVQFQDESVVDDSQLPKDRFSAERLKGVDSTLKIQPAELGDSAMYLCASSLEGPDTEAFFGQGTRLTVV.

With respect to this clone: The missing CDR3 end, 3 residues past where the read stops, is filled in from the germline J gene. The chain links TRBV5-1 to TRBJ2-5; TRBD1 matches 9 bases. Germline V lookup: CDR1 SGHRS, CDR2 YFSETQ. V was clipped by 0 bases and J by 4 bases; unmatched bases: 1. This CDR3 region has 14 residues. Incomplete CDR3 DNA: TGCGCCAGCAGCTTGGCGGACAGGGGAGAGACC. Translated, it gives CASSLADRGET. The entire CDR3 protein reads CASSLADRGETQYF.

Worth noting for this clone: The read finishes 3 residues shy of the CDR3 end, and the germline J gene is used to complete it. The chain has TRBV20-1 and TRBJ1-3, with D possibly TRBD1 on 5 matching bases. Per germline, CDR1 DFQATT and CDR2 SNEGSKA (reference sequence). V was cut by 7 bases and J by 0 bases, with 10 bases left in between. This CDR3 spans 13 amino acids. The CDR3 loop reads CSVGARSGNTIYF. The sequenced CDR3 bases are TGCAGTGTAGGGGCACGCTCTGGAAACACC.

Of note for this clone: The missing CDR3 end, 3 residues past where the read stops, is filled in from the germline J gene. This chain links TRBV11-2 with TRBJ2-7; 9 nucleotides align to TRBD1. Trimming at V came to 7 bases and at J to 0 bases, leaving 4 bases not matched to a gene. Per germline, CDR1 SGHAT and CDR2 FQNNGV. This CDR3 is 14 amino acids long. CDR3 sequence: CASTGTGISYEQYF. The DNA read from the CDR3 is TGTGCCAGCACAGGGACAGGGATCTCCTACGAG.

Concerning this clone itself: The missing CDR3 end, 3 residues past where the read stops, is filled in from the germline J gene. This chain joins TRBV29-1 and TRBJ1-2, with D perhaps matching TRBD1 (5 bases). CDR3 length equals 12 residues. From germline, CDR1 is SQVTM and CDR2 ANQGSEA. The V end was cut by 6 bases, the J end by 4 bases, with 12 bases between. The DNA read from the CDR3 is TGCAGCGTGAGGGGATATGGCTATGGC. The encoded protein is CSVRGYGYG. The whole CDR3 protein reads CSVRGYGYGYTF.

A word on this clone: The CDR3 extends 3 residues past the end of the read, so its final part is completed from the germline J gene. V usage is TRBV20-1 and J usage is TRBJ2-7; possible D gene TRBD1, 5 bases. This CDR3 has 14 residues. CDR1 and CDR2 (germline): DFQATT, SNEGSKA (reference sequence). V was trimmed by 0 bases and J by 0 bases, leaving 9 bases between them. CDR3 DNA, as far as it was read: TGCAGTGCTAGAGATCTGGACAACTCCTACGAG. Protein product: CSARDLDNSYE. In full, the CDR3 reads CSARDLDNSYEQYF.

In the case of this clone: Read data end 3 residues before the CDR3 end; the end is taken from the germline J gene. The rearrangement links TRBV7-9 to TRBJ1-2; perhaps TRBD1 as D (5 bases). CDR1 is SEHNR and CDR2 is FQNEAQ in the germline V gene (reference sequence). This CDR3 spans 14 amino acids. CDR3 bases read: TGTGCCAGCAGCGGCGTACAGGCGAACGACGAC. Amino acids: CASSGVQANDD. The full CDR3 sequence reads CASSGVQANDDYTF. The whole variable domain, remainder taken from reference TRBV7-9 and TRBJ1-2, is DTGVSQNPRHKITKRGQNVTFRCDPISEHNRLYWYRQTLGQGPEFLTYFQNEAQLEKSRLLSDRFSAERPKGSFSTLEIQRTEQGDSAMYLCASSGVQANDDYTFGSGTRLTVV.

Worth noting for this clone: The CDR3 end is not reached by the read, which stops 3 residues before it; the germline J gene fills it in. The chain couples TRBV7-3 to TRBJ1-2; D unclear. Per the germline V gene, CDR1 is SGHTA and CDR2 is FQGTGA. The CDR3 is 19 amino acids. Partial CDR3 DNA: TGTGCCAGCAGCTTAACCCCATCCAGCGCTAGCGGTATGACGGACGAC. Amino acid sequence: CASSLTPSSASGMTDD. The whole CDR3 reads CASSLTPSSASGMTDDYTF.

Turning to this clone: The read is 3 residues too short to cover the CDR3 end, so that end is filled in from the germline J gene. V usage is TRBV5-1 and J usage is TRBJ1-2; 8 bases agree with TRBD1. Trimming at V came to 0 bases and at J to 4 bases, leaving 5 bases not matched to a gene. This CDR3 has 15 amino acids. CDR1 and CDR2 from the germline V gene are SGHRS and YFSETQ. The CDR3 loop is CASSLGTGRSYGYTF. The CDR3 bases that were read are TGCGCCAGCAGCTTGGGGACAGGGCGGAGCTATGGC.

With respect to this clone: The read finishes 3 residues shy of the CDR3 end, and the germline J gene is used to complete it. The V gene is TRBV29-1, the J gene TRBJ2-3, with D possibly TRBD2 on 6 matching bases. Per the germline V gene, CDR1 is SQVTM and CDR2 is ANQGSEA. The CDR3 has 13 amino acids. CDR3 in amino acids: CSVGGVIAETQYF. The sequenced part of the CDR3 DNA is TGCAGCGTTGGAGGAGTGATAGCGGAGACG.

In regard to this clone: The DNA ends 3 residues before the CDR3 does, and the rest of the CDR3 is filled in from the germline J gene. The V and J genes are TRBV29-1 and TRBJ2-4; D not resolved. Germline assignment: CDR1 SQVTM and CDR2 ANQGSEA. V was clipped by 2 bases and J by 0 bases, with 8 bases between them. The CDR3 runs to 14 residues. The sequenced CDR3 bases are TGCAGCGTTGAAAGCAGACTAGCCAAAAACATT. Its protein is CSVESRLAKNI. The full CDR3 reads CSVESRLAKNIQYF.

Points on this clone: The sequenced fragment ends 3 residues before the CDR3 boundary, so the rest is inferred from the germline J gene. V is TRBV20-1 and J is TRBJ2-2; 8 bases agree with TRBD1. The CDR3 covers 11 residues. Germline assignment: CDR1 DFQATT and CDR2 SNEGSKA (reference sequence). This CDR3 reads CSAKDRAKLFF. CDR3 DNA (partial): TGCAGTGCCAAGGACAGGGCCAAG.

With respect to this clone: The read halts 3 residues ahead of the CDR3 end, with the missing end drawn from the germline J gene. The J gene is TRBJ1-1, the V gene TRBV7-9, with 8 bases fitting TRBD1. The CDR3 length is 12 residues. Germline V gene sequence: CDR1 SEHNR, CDR2 FQNEAQ (reference sequence). CDR3 DNA, as far as it was read: TGTGCCAGCAGCTTACTATACAGGGGG. Translating gives CASSLLYRG. The full CDR3 protein is CASSLLYRGAFF.

Comment on this clone: The read finishes 3 residues shy of the CDR3 end, and the germline J gene is used to complete it. The gene calls are TRBV6-4 and TRBJ2-4, with D possibly being TRBD1 (6 bases). V lost 2 bases to trimming and J lost 7 bases, with 9 bases between them. From germline, CDR1 is MRHNA and CDR2 SNTAGT. This CDR3 is built from 13 residues. CDR3 residues: CASSDMQGNIQYF. CDR3 bases read: TGTGCCAGCAGTGACATGCAGGGGAACATT.

As to this clone: The sequenced fragment ends 3 residues before the CDR3 boundary, so the rest is inferred from the germline J gene. The chain joins TRBV20-1 to TRBJ2-5, with 13 positions matching TRBD2. Losses at the gene ends were 2 bases for V and 4 bases for J; bases not matched to a gene: 13. The germline gives CDR1 DFQATT, CDR2 SNEGSKA (reference sequence). This CDR3 has 18 amino acids. The CDR3: CSARSRLAGGGGRETQYF. CDR3 bases read: TGCAGTGCTAGATCCCGACTAGCGGGGGGAGGGGGTAGAGAGACC.

As to this clone: The read is 3 residues too short to cover the CDR3 end, so that end is filled in from the germline J gene. The genes are TRBV19 and TRBJ1-2; D may be TRBD1 (6 bases). Germline V CDR1 and CDR2: LNHDA, SQIVND (reference sequence). The CDR3 is 14 residues long. The covered CDR3 bases are TGTGCCAGTAGTATTAGCGGGGGGGCAGATACC. Translated: CASSISGGADT. The CDR3 as a whole reads CASSISGGADTYTF.

Comment on this clone: The read is 3 residues too short to cover the CDR3 end, so that end is filled in from the germline J gene. The chain links TRBV11-2 to TRBJ2-5; perhaps TRBD2 as D (6 bases). Trimming stripped 2 bases from V and 3 bases from J, with 13 bases between. The CDR3 loop spans 15 amino acids. CDR1 is SGHAT and CDR2 is FQNNGV in the germline V gene. The CDR3 reads CASSLSFGTEETQYF. CDR3 DNA, as far as it was read: TGTGCCAGCAGCTTAAGTTTTGGGACTGAAGAGACC.

As for this clone: Read sequence stops 3 residues before the CDR3 end, and the germline J gene provides the missing end. The chain recombines TRBV19 with TRBJ2-1; 13 nucleotides align to TRBD2. The V gene's germline CDR1 is LNHDA and CDR2 SQIVND (reference sequence). The CDR3 has 15 residues. J was trimmed by 9 bases and V by 5 bases; bases with no gene match: 7. CDR3 bases read: TGTGCCAGTAGTCTAACTAGCGGGGGGGCCAGTGAG. Translated: CASSLTSGGASE. The entire CDR3 protein reads CASSLTSGGASEQFF.

Details on this clone: The CDR3 extends 3 residues past the end of the read, so its final part is completed from the germline J gene. This chain links TRBV2 with TRBJ2-7; 8 nucleotides match TRBD2. The CDR3 contains 14 residues. CDR1 and CDR2 (germline): SNHLY, FYNNEI. V gave up 5 bases and J gave up 6 bases; unmatched junction bases: 9. Here the CDR3 reads CASSNGLAPFEQYF. CDR3 DNA (partial): TGTGCCAGCAGTAACGGACTAGCCCCGTTCGAG.

With respect to this clone: The sequenced fragment ends 3 residues before the CDR3 boundary, so the rest is inferred from the germline J gene. The chain carries TRBV28 and TRBJ2-5; a weak D match, TRBD2 (6 bases). The CDR3 loop spans 15 amino acids. Germline loops: CDR1 MDHEN, CDR2 SYDVKM. The CDR3 bases that were read are TGTGCCAGCAGTAGCGGGTCAACTAGCACAGATACC. The encoded protein is CASSSGSTSTDT. The complete CDR3 protein is CASSSGSTSTDTQYF.

Comment on this clone: The read comes to an end 3 residues before the CDR3 does, leaving the germline J gene to fill in the end. V is TRBV2 and J is TRBJ2-3; 9 positions agree with TRBD2. V shed 8 bases and J 3 bases; nucleotides not matched to a gene: 6. The CDR3 runs to 14 residues. The germline gives CDR1 SNHLY, CDR2 FYNNEI. The part of the CDR3 DNA that was read is TGTGCCAGCCACCCTAGCGGGGAAACAGATACG. This codes for CASHPSGETDT. The whole CDR3 protein reads CASHPSGETDTQYF.

As concerns this clone: The missing CDR3 end, 3 residues past where the read stops, is filled in from the germline J gene. The rearrangement joins TRBV2 to TRBJ1-5; the match to TRBD1 covers 7 bases. The CDR3 covers 14 residues. Trimming cost V 1 base and J 6 bases; bases outside gene matches: 3. Per the germline V gene, CDR1 is SNHLY and CDR2 is FYNNEI. The CDR3: CASSEGTGLQPQHF. CDR3 DNA (partial): TGTGCCAGCAGTGAAGGGACAGGTCTTCAGCCC.

Details on this clone: The read ends 3 residues early relative to the CDR3; the germline J gene fills the gap. J is TRBJ1-2 and V is TRBV20-1; 7 bases line up with TRBD1. The CDR3 has 14 amino acids. V shed 1 base, J shed 4 bases, and the junction held 6 bases outside the gene matches. Germline loops: CDR1 DFQATT, CDR2 SNEGSKA (reference sequence). CDR3 DNA, as far as it was read: TGCAGTGCTAGAGGGGACAGATATGGCTATGGC. It codes for CSARGDRYGYG. The whole CDR3 sequence reads CSARGDRYGYGYTF.

To note about this clone: Sequencing ends 3 residues short of the CDR3 end; the germline J gene provides the rest. V and J are TRBV19 and TRBJ1-1; D call uncertain. In germline, CDR1 is LNHDA, CDR2 SQIVND (reference sequence). This CDR3 contains 13 residues. CDR3 bases read: TGTGCCAGTAGTATAGCGCCGCGGGAGGAG. Encoded protein: CASSIAPREE. The complete CDR3 reads CASSIAPREEAFF.

CDR3 DNA, as far as it was read: TGTGCCAGCAGCCAAGATCGCCGGGGTGGGGTGTATGGC. Translation gives CASSQDRRGGVYG. The entire CDR3 sequence reads CASSQDRRGGVYGYTF. The rearrangement links TRBV14 to TRBJ1-2; no clear D gene. Sequencing ends 3 residues short of the CDR3 end; the germline J gene provides the rest. The germline V and J ends were trimmed by 0 bases and 5 bases, with 16 bases remaining between them. Germline V gives CDR1 SGHDN, CDR2 FVKESK. This CDR3 is 16 amino acids long.

Concerning this clone itself: Read coverage stops 3 residues before the CDR3 terminus; the germline J gene supplies the remainder. The chain has TRBV20-1 and TRBJ1-2; D remains ambiguous. V lost 0 bases and J lost 3, with 2 bases in between. Germline CDR1 is DFQATT and CDR2 is SNEGSKA (reference sequence). The CDR3 length is 11 residues. The DNA read from the CDR3 is TGCAGTGCTAGAGACGACTATGGC. Its translation is CSARDDYG. The full CDR3 sequence reads CSARDDYGYTF.